Listed below are T cell receptor beta chains from one sample, sequenced in a study of OX40 agonist ivuxolimab in advanced cancers. Assay: immunoSEQ multiplex PCR; the TCRdb copy retains only in-frame clones and omits some. The data contain some 80,000 clones, over 85% of them singletons. Sample: CD4+ or CD8+ T cells sorted from blood, taken in a trial of the OX40 agonist ivuxolimab. The source of these receptors is an adult with an advanced solid tumor such as melanoma, head and neck, liver or kidney cancer. Each CDR3 is given with its conserved first and last residue. A D gene is named only where the DNA matches it firmly. Only some rows state a clone size, as once, few, many or a class for expanded clones.

CDR3 protein: CASNLRQETQYF; CDR3 DNA: TGTGCCAGCAACCTTAGGCAAGAGACCCAGTACTTC; J gene: TRBJ2-5; CDR3 length: 12; clone size: -; V gene: TRBV6-6; D gene: -
CDR3 protein: CASRTSGQTGGEQYF; CDR3 DNA: TGTGCCAGTAGGACTAGCGGGCAAACCGGGGGCGAGCAGTACTTC; J gene: TRBJ2-7; CDR3 length: 15; clone size: -; V gene: TRBV19; D gene: TRBD2
CDR3 protein: CASSRQGAVAEAFF; CDR3 DNA: TGTGCCAGCAGTCGGCAGGGGGCAGTAGCTGAAGCTTTCTTT; J gene: TRBJ1-1; CDR3 length: 14; clone size: -; V gene: TRBV6-6; D gene: TRBD1
CDR3 protein: CASSEGQGEQPQHF; CDR3 DNA: TGTGCCAGCAGCGAGGGACAGGGCGAACAGCCCCAGCATTTT; J gene: TRBJ1-5; CDR3 length: 14; clone size: -; V gene: TRBV5-8; D gene: TRBD1
CDR3 protein: CASSQASTSGSGYEQFF; CDR3 DNA: TGTGCCAGCAGCCAAGCCTCCACTAGCGGGAGTGGTTATGAGCAGTTCTTC; J gene: TRBJ2-1; CDR3 length: 17; clone size: -; V gene: TRBV4-2; D gene: TRBD2
CDR3 protein: CAAQGVRTEAFF; CDR3 DNA: TGTGCCGCTCAGGGAGTAAGGACTGAAGCTTTCTTT; J gene: TRBJ1-1; CDR3 length: 12; clone size: -; V gene: TRBV6-5; D gene: -
CDR3 protein: CASSDPGTGNQPQHF; CDR3 DNA: TGTGCCAGCAGTGACCCAGGGACAGGGAATCAGCCCCAGCATTTT; J gene: TRBJ1-5; CDR3 length: 15; clone size: -; V gene: TRBV25-1; D gene: TRBD1
CDR3 protein: CASSYSIYRGTDTQYF; CDR3 DNA: TGTGCCAGCAGTTACTCGATATACAGGGGCACGGATACGCAGTATTTT; J gene: TRBJ2-3; CDR3 length: 16; clone size: -; V gene: TRBV6-5; D gene: TRBD1
CDR3 protein: CASSTSSDSVGLFF; CDR3 DNA: TGTGCCAGCAGCACCTCCTCGGACAGCGTCGGGCTGTTTTTT; J gene: TRBJ2-2; CDR3 length: 14; clone size: -; V gene: TRBV9; D gene: -
CDR3 protein: CASSLDRDTQYF; CDR3 DNA: TGTGCCAGCAGCTTAGATCGAGATACGCAGTATTTT; J gene: TRBJ2-3; CDR3 length: 12; clone size: -; V gene: TRBV11-2; D gene: -
CDR3 protein: CASSLGAAQETQYF; CDR3 DNA: TGCGCCAGCAGCTTGGGGGCAGCCCAAGAGACCCAGTACTTC; J gene: TRBJ2-5; CDR3 length: 14; clone size: -; V gene: TRBV5-1; D gene: -
CDR3 protein: CASSSGREQEAQYF; CDR3 DNA: TGCGCCAGCAGCTCGGGACGGGAGCAAGAGGCCCAGTACTTC; J gene: TRBJ2-5; CDR3 length: 14; clone size: -; V gene: TRBV5-1; D gene: -
CDR3 protein: CASSYRGVGYNEQFF; CDR3 DNA: TGTGCCAGCAGTTACCGGGGGGTCGGGTACAATGAGCAGTTCTTC; J gene: TRBJ2-1; CDR3 length: 15; clone size: few; V gene: TRBV6-5; D gene: TRBD2
CDR3 protein: CASYSGGDTGELFF; CDR3 DNA: TGCGCCAGCTATAGCGGGGGAGACACCGGGGAGCTGTTTTTT; J gene: TRBJ2-2; CDR3 length: 14; clone size: once; V gene: TRBV5-1; D gene: TRBD2
CDR3 protein: CASSVPFANTGELFF; CDR3 DNA: TGTGCCAGTAGTGTGCCGTTCGCGAACACCGGGGAGCTGTTTTTT; J gene: TRBJ2-2; CDR3 length: 15; clone size: -; V gene: TRBV19; D gene: -
CDR3 protein: CASSESVGTDTQYF; CDR3 DNA: TGCGCCAGCAGTGAGTCGGTGGGCACAGATACGCAGTATTTT; J gene: TRBJ2-3; CDR3 length: 14; clone size: -; V gene: TRBV10-1; D gene: -
CDR3 protein: CASKQIRGTKPTGELFF; CDR3 DNA: TGTGCCAGTAAACAAATTAGGGGCACCAAACCAACCGGGGAGCTGTTTTTT; J gene: TRBJ2-2; CDR3 length: 17; clone size: once; V gene: TRBV19; D gene: -
CDR3 protein: CASSLAVENIQYF; CDR3 DNA: TGCGCCAGCAGCTTGGCAGTAGAAAACATTCAGTACTTC; J gene: TRBJ2-4; CDR3 length: 13; clone size: -; V gene: TRBV5-1; D gene: -
CDR3 protein: CASSQGPQPQHF; CDR3 DNA: TGTGCCAGCAGTCAGGGGCCTCAGCCCCAGCATTTT; J gene: TRBJ1-5; CDR3 length: 12; clone size: -; V gene: TRBV11-2; D gene: -
CDR3 protein: CASSAGPLREQYF; CDR3 DNA: TGTGCCAGCAGTGCGGGTCCTCTTAGGGAGCAGTACTTC; J gene: TRBJ2-7; CDR3 length: 13; clone size: -; V gene: TRBV6-1; D gene: -
CDR3 protein: CASSVGTRPQETQYF; CDR3 DNA: TGTGCCAGCAGCGTCGGGACTAGACCGCAAGAGACCCAGTACTTC; J gene: TRBJ2-5; CDR3 length: 15; clone size: once; V gene: TRBV11-2; D gene: TRBD2
CDR3 protein: CASSLGQGGVYGYTF; CDR3 DNA: TGTGCCAGCAGCCTCGGACAGGGGGGCGTCTATGGCTACACCTTC; J gene: TRBJ1-2; CDR3 length: 15; clone size: few; V gene: TRBV6-5; D gene: TRBD1
CDR3 protein: CASSGLQGARYGYTF; CDR3 DNA: TGTGCCAGTAGTGGCTTGCAGGGGGCGAGGTATGGCTACACCTTC; J gene: TRBJ1-2; CDR3 length: 15; clone size: once; V gene: TRBV19; D gene: TRBD1
CDR3 protein: CASSSDYYEQYF; CDR3 DNA: TGTGCCAGCAGCTCCGATTACTACGAGCAGTACTTC; J gene: TRBJ2-7; CDR3 length: 12; clone size: -; V gene: TRBV5-4; D gene: -
CDR3 protein: CASSVAMGNGNTIYF; CDR3 DNA: TGTGCCAGCAGCGTAGCTATGGGGAATGGAAACACCATATATTTT; J gene: TRBJ1-3; CDR3 length: 15; clone size: -; V gene: TRBV9; D gene: -
CDR3 protein: CASSSGTVYEQYF; CDR3 DNA: TGTGCCAGCAGTAGCGGGACAGTCTACGAGCAGTACTTC; J gene: TRBJ2-7; CDR3 length: 13; clone size: -; V gene: TRBV28; D gene: -
CDR3 protein: CASSVSDYGYTF; CDR3 DNA: TGCGCCAGCAGTGTATCCGACTATGGCTACACCTTC; J gene: TRBJ1-2; CDR3 length: 12; clone size: -; V gene: TRBV10-2; D gene: -
CDR3 protein: CASSVRPLGTDTQYF; CDR3 DNA: TGTGCCAGCAGCGTAAGACCGCTCGGCACAGATACGCAGTATTTT; J gene: TRBJ2-3; CDR3 length: 15; clone size: -; V gene: TRBV9; D gene: -
CDR3 protein: CASKGILNEKLFF; CDR3 DNA: TGTGCCAGCAAGGGGATATTGAATGAAAAACTGTTTTTT; J gene: TRBJ1-4; CDR3 length: 13; clone size: -; V gene: TRBV6-4; D gene: -
CDR3 protein: CASSESTGAIETQYF; CDR3 DNA: TGTGCCAGCAGCGAGTCGACAGGGGCGATAGAGACCCAGTACTTC; J gene: TRBJ2-5; CDR3 length: 15; clone size: -; V gene: TRBV27; D gene: TRBD1
CDR3 protein: CASSIDRTARGPNSNQPQHF; CDR3 DNA: TGTGCCAGTAGTATAGATCGGACAGCCCGGGGCCCGAATAGCAATCAGCCCCAGCATTTT; J gene: TRBJ1-5; CDR3 length: 20; clone size: -; V gene: TRBV19; D gene: -
CDR3 protein: CASSTLGTGGFETQYF; CDR3 DNA: TGCGCCAGCAGCACTCTAGGGACAGGGGGTTTTGAGACCCAGTACTTC; J gene: TRBJ2-5; CDR3 length: 16; clone size: -; V gene: TRBV5-1; D gene: TRBD1
CDR3 protein: CASSEAGTDYEQYF; CDR3 DNA: TGTGCCAGCAGTGAAGCAGGGACAGACTACGAGCAGTACTTC; J gene: TRBJ2-7; CDR3 length: 14; clone size: -; V gene: TRBV6-1; D gene: TRBD1
CDR3 protein: CASTGTAYNEQFF; CDR3 DNA: TGTGCCAGTACGGGGACAGCTTACAATGAGCAGTTCTTC; J gene: TRBJ2-1; CDR3 length: 13; clone size: -; V gene: TRBV6-5; D gene: TRBD1
CDR3 protein: CASSPRTEKLFF; CDR3 DNA: TGTGCCAGCAGCCCTCGGACGGAAAAACTGTTTTTT; J gene: TRBJ1-4; CDR3 length: 12; clone size: -; V gene: TRBV5-4; D gene: -
CDR3 protein: CASRPSGRRDEQFF; CDR3 DNA: TGTGCCAGCAGGCCTAGCGGGAGACGGGATGAGCAGTTCTTC; J gene: TRBJ2-1; CDR3 length: 14; clone size: -; V gene: TRBV6-5; D gene: TRBD2
CDR3 protein: CAWGTTGGGETQYF; CDR3 DNA: TGTGCCTGGGGGACGACAGGGGGCGGTGAGACCCAGTACTTC; J gene: TRBJ2-5; CDR3 length: 14; clone size: -; V gene: TRBV30; D gene: TRBD1